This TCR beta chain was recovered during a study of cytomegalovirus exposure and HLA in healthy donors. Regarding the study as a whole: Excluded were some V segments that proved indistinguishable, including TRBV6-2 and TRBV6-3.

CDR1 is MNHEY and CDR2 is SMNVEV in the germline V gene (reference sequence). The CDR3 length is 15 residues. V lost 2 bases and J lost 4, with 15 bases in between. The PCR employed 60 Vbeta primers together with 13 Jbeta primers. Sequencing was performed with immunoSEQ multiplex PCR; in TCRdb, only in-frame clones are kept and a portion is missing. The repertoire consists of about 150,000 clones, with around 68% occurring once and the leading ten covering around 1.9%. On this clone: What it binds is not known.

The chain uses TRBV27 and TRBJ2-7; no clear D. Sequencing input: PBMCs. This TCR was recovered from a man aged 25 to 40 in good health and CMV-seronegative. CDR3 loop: CASSLESSSWYEQYF. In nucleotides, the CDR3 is TGTGCCAGCAGTTTAGAGTCCTCCTCGTGGTACGAGCAGTACTTC.